This is a list of T cell receptor beta chains from one sample in a study of CXCR3-negative and CXCR3-positive naive CD8 T cells. TCRdb re-called the 5' RACE reads and shows each CDR3 protein once, DNA omitted. The table lists around 92,000 distinct CDR3 sequences. Sequencing used naive CXCR3- CD8+ T cells from blood. The source is a human donor in good health. Some clones in this sample may be carry-over from other donors' samples. The CDR3 runs from the conserved cysteine through the conserved F or W.

j_call: TRBJ2-1; v_call: TRBV27; cdr3_aa: CASSLISGGNEQFF
j_call: TRBJ2-5; v_call: TRBV24-1; cdr3_aa: CATSDPGGQTQYF
j_call: TRBJ2-1; v_call: TRBV11-3; cdr3_aa: CASGVRTSGSDEQFF
j_call: TRBJ2-1; v_call: TRBV14; cdr3_aa: CASSHPTSGGPSYNEQFF
j_call: TRBJ2-2; v_call: TRBV29-1; cdr3_aa: CSVGYTGELFF
j_call: TRBJ2-5; v_call: TRBV5-1; cdr3_aa: CASRSSPVEETQYF
j_call: TRBJ2-2; v_call: TRBV7-6; cdr3_aa: CASSLAGTPNTGELFF
j_call: TRBJ1-1; v_call: TRBV29-1; cdr3_aa: CSVEEGGTEAFF
j_call: TRBJ2-7; v_call: TRBV28; cdr3_aa: CASSSPLIQGSPVYEQYF
j_call: TRBJ2-5; v_call: TRBV29-1; cdr3_aa: CSVVPDRGGETQYF
j_call: TRBJ1-1; v_call: TRBV29-1; cdr3_aa: CSVERDTEAFF
j_call: TRBJ2-5; v_call: TRBV25-1; cdr3_aa: CASSESQGRWETQYF
j_call: TRBJ2-1; v_call: TRBV28; cdr3_aa: CASSPYAQRGISYNEQFF
j_call: TRBJ2-5; v_call: TRBV9; cdr3_aa: CASSVEGTFQETQYF
j_call: TRBJ1-1; v_call: TRBV20-1; cdr3_aa: CSASAQGSITEAFF
j_call: TRBJ2-4; v_call: TRBV4-3; cdr3_aa: CASSLGRGLNIQYF
j_call: TRBJ2-1; v_call: TRBV7-8; cdr3_aa: CASSSPRTSGGRHEQFF
j_call: TRBJ2-7; v_call: TRBV5-1; cdr3_aa: CASSLTPGTYEQYF
j_call: TRBJ2-7; v_call: TRBV28; cdr3_aa: CASSPTTGTSGRGSYEQYF
j_call: TRBJ2-3; v_call: TRBV5-1; cdr3_aa: CASSATSGGASTDTQYF
j_call: TRBJ2-1; v_call: TRBV2; cdr3_aa: CASTSVTSGRVNEQFF
j_call: TRBJ2-2; v_call: TRBV6-6; cdr3_aa: CASSTEAGAGELFF
j_call: TRBJ1-1; v_call: TRBV25-1; cdr3_aa: CASSDLGANTEAFF
j_call: TRBJ1-1; v_call: TRBV19; cdr3_aa: CASSLGPMNTEAFF
j_call: TRBJ2-7; v_call: TRBV29-1; cdr3_aa: CSVLNRLSYEQYF
j_call: TRBJ1-1; v_call: TRBV29-1; cdr3_aa: CSVEVPGNTEAFF
j_call: TRBJ1-2; v_call: TRBV14; cdr3_aa: CASSQGGFAGAMHYGYTF
j_call: TRBJ2-5; v_call: TRBV29-1; cdr3_aa: CSVEDANRRETQYF